This paragraph reports one TCR beta chain. Its cognate antigen has yet to be identified. Base qualities were left out, and no much larger clone turns up one base away. The same CDR3 can be traced to other DNA sequences in this sample. The sample is drawn from a study of blood T cell repertoires in COVID-19 (TCRdb year 2020). General notes on the study: Samples from collaborators originated in the United States, Italy and Spain and spanned both the acute and convalescent phases of COVID-19. The material from the prospective study consisted of cDNA or gDNA derived from T cells, B-cell-depleted T cells, or PBMCs. The sample metadata nearly always contained a de-identified subject ID, COVID-19 status, age in years and sex. The dataset comprised deeply sampled blood TCRbeta repertoires from subjects exposed to, actively infected with, or recovered from COVID-19. Samples were obtained from the ongoing ImmuneRACE study (first 160 participants) and from some 1,300 subjects provided by 6 global collaborators. A freely available public database, intended as a resource for researchers studying the immune response to SARS-CoV-2, is where the repertoires were released. HLA class I and class II types, where available, came from metadata supplied by the sample provider rather than from assay-based typing.

From a lookup of the germline V gene (reference sequence), CDR1 and CDR2 are SGHKS and YYEKEE. From cysteine to phenylalanine, the CDR3 is 13 amino acids long. Only the CDR3 portion is preserved as DNA: 39 bases, with reading frame beginning at the first base. V is clipped by 4 bases and J by 4 bases, and the sequence between their germline boundaries is 9 bases long. The investigation overall reported the following: The quantity of clinical and demographic metadata differed by source and by participant and was supplied without curation.

TCRbeta CDR3 regions were amplified from genomic DNA by means of the immunoSEQ Assay, a bias-controlled multiplex PCR. As for the authors' bioinformatics: Nucleated cell counts per sample were estimated from amplification of reference gene primers within the assay. Sequence reads were collapsed and filtered to measure the absolute abundance of every unique TCRbeta CDR3 rearrangement. Productive Simpson clonality was computed per sample as the square root of Simpson's diversity index over productive rearrangements. TCRdb took over this immuneACCESS table, retaining in-frame rearrangements with V and J assigned. Such tables are incomplete; in checked studies, under half of the missing clones stem from an unresolved V gene, and the remainder is unexplained. V and J calls and clone size follow that table, whereas D and trimming were derived from the DNA. The sample table holds around 150,000 clones, of which around 74% were seen once. Of the sample, about 3.8% falls within the top ten clones.

The collaborating institutions used their own protocols to collect whole blood in K2EDTA tubes. For TCRbeta analysis, collaborator samples were shipped as frozen whole blood, as isolated PBMCs, or as DNA extracted from either sample type. Sequencing used peripheral blood. The origin of this receptor is a woman at least 80 years old with acute or convalescent COVID-19. Recombination joined TRBV5-5 with TRBJ1-5; possibly the D gene is TRBD1, per 6 matching bases. CDR3 reads: CASSLQGNQPQHF. The DNA sequence reads TGTGCCAGCAGCCTACAGGGTAATCAGCCCCAGCATTTT. The reference TRBV5-5 and TRBJ1-5 proteins fill in what lies around the CDR3, so the full variable domain reads DAGVTQSPTHLIKTRGQQVTLRCSPISGHKSVSWYQQVLGQGPQFIFQYYEKEERGRGNFPDRFSARQFPNYSSELNVNALLLGDSALYLCASSLQGNQPQHFGDGTRLSIL.